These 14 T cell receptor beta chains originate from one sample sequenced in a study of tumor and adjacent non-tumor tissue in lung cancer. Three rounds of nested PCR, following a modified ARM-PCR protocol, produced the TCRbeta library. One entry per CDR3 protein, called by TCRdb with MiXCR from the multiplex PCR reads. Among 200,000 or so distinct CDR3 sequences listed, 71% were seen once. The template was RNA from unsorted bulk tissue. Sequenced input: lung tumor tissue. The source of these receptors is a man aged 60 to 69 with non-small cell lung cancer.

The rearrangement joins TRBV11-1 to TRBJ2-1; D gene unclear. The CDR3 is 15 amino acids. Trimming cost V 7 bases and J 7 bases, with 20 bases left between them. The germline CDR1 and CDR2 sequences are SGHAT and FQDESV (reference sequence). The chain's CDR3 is CASNPWSLRRNEQFF. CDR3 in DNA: TGTGCCAGCAACCCCTGGAGTCTTAGGCGTAATGAGCAGTTCTTC.

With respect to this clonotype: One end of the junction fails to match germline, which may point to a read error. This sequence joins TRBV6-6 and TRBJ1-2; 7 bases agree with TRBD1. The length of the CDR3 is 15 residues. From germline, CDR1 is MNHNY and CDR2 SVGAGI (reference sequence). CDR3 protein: CASSYSGEGAAGYTF. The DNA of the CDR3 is TGTGCTAGCAGTTACTCCGGAGAGGGGGCGGCTGGCTACACCTTC.

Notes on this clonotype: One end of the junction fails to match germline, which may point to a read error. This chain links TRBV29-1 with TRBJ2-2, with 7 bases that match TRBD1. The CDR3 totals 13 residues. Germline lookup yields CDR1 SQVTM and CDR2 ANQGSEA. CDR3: CSVVKGATGELSF. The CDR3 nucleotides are TGCAGCGTTGTTAAGGGGGCCACCGGGGAGCTGTCTTTT.

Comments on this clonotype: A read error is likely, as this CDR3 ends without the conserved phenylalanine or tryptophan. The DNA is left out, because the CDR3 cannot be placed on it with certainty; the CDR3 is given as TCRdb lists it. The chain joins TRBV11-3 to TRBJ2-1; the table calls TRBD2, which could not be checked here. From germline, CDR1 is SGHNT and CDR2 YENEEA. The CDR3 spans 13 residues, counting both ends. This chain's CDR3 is CASSFRRGNEQFI.

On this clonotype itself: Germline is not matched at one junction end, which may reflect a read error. CDR3 sequence (DNA): TGTGCCAGTAGTTCTAAAGGGAAGGTCTACAATGAGCAGTTCTTC. It yields the protein CASSSKGKVYNEQFF. This chain uses TRBV6-2 or TRBV6-3 with TRBJ2-1; D ambiguous. Germline lookup yields CDR1 MNHEY and CDR2 SVGEGT. CDR3 length: 15 residues.

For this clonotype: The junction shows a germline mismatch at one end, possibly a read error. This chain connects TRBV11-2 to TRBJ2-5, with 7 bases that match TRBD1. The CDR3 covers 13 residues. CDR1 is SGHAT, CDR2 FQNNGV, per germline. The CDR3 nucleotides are TGTGTCAGCAGCTCTACAGGGGAAGAGACTCACTACTTC. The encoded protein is CVSSSTGEETHYF.

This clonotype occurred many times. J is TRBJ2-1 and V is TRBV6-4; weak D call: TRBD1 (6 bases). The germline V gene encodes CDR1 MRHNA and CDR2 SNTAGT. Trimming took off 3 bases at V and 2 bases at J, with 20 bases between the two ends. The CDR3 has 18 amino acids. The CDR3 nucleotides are TGTGCCAGCAGTGAGTCCGCTAGGGGGAAAAGGACCTACAATGAGCAGTTCTTC. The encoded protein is CASSESARGKRTYNEQFF.

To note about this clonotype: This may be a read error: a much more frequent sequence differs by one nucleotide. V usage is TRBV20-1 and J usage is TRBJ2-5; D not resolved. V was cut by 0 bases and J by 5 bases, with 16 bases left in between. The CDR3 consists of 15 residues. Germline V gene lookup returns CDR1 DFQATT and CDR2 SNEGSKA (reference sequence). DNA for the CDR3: TGCAGTGCTAGAGAGAGCTTGGTCTTTCCGGAGACCCAGTACTTC. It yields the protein CSARESLVFPETQYF.

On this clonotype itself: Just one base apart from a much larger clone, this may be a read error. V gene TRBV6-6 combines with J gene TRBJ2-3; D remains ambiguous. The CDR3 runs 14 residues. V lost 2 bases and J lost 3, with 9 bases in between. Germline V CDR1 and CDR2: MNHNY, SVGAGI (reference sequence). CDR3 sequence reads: CASSYGRRTDTQYF. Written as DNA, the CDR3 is TGTGCCAGCAGTTACGGAAGGCGAACAGATACGCAGTATTTT.

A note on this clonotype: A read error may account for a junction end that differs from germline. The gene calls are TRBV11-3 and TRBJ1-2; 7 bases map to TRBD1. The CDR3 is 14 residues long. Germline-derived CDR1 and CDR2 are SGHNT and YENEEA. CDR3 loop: CASSPGTANYGYVF. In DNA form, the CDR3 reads TGTGCCAGCAGCCCAGGGACAGCAAACTATGGCTACGTCTTC. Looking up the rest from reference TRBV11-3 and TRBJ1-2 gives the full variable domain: EAGVVQSPRYKIIEKKQPVAFWCNPISGHNTLYWYLQNLGQGPELLIRYENEEAVDDSQLPKDRFSAERLKGVDSTLKIQPAELGDSAVYLCASSPGTANYGYVFGSGTRLTVV.

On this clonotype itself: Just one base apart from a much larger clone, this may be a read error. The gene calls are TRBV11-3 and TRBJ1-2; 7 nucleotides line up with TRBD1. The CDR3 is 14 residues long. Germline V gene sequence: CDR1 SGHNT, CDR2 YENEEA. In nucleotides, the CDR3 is TGTGTCAGCAGCGCCCGACAGGGTTTCAATGGCTACACCTTC. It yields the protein CVSSARQGFNGYTF. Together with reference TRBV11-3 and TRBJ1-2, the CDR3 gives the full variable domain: EAGVVQSPRYKIIEKKQPVAFWCNPISGHNTLYWYLQNLGQGPELLIRYENEEAVDDSQLPKDRFSAERLKGVDSTLKIQPAELGDSAVYLCVSSARQGFNGYTFGSGTRLTVV.

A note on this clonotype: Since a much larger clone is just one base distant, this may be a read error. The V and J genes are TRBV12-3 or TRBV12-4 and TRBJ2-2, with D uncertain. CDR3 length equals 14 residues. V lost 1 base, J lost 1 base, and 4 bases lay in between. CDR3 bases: TGTGCCAGCAGTTTAGACGGGAACACCGGGGAGCTGTTTTTT. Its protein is CASSLDGNTGELFF.

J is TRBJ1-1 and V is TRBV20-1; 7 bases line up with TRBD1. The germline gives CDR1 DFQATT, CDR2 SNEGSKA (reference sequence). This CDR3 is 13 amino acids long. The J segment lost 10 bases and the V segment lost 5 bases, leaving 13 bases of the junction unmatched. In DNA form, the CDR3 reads TGCAGTGCTCCCGCGATGGAGGGGGCACCAGCTTTCTTT. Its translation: CSAPAMEGAPAFF.

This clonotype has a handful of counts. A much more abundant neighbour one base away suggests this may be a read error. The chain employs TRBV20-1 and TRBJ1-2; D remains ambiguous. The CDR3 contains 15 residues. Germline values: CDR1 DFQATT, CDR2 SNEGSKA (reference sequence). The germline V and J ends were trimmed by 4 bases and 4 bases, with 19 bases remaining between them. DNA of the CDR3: TGCAGTGCTAACAGCTTACAAAATACCGGCTATGGCTACACCTTC. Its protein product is CSANSLQNTGYGYTF.